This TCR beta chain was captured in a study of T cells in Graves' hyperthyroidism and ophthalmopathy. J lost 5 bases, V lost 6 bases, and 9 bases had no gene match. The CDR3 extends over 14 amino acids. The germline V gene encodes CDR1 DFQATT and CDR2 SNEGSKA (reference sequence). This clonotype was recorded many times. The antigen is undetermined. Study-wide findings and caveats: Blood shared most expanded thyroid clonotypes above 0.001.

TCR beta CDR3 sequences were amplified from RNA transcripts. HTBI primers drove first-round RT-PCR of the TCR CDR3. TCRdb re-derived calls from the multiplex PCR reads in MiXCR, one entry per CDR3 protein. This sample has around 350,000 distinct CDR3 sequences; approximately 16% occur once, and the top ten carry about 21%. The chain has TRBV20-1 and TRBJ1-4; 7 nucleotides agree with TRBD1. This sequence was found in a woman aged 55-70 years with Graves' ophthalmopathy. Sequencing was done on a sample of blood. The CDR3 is CSAAGQEPNEKLFF. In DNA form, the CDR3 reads TGCAGTGCCGCCGGACAGGAGCCCAATGAAAAACTGTTTTTT.